This T cell receptor beta chain is from a study of blood T cell repertoires in COVID-19. Study context: The study drew acute and convalescent COVID-19 samples from the United States, Italy and Spain.

Assay: immunoSEQ multiplex PCR; the TCRdb copy retains only in-frame clones and omits some. The repertoire holds roughly 220,000 clones, with just over 85% as singletons. This clonotype was obtained from an elderly man with acute or convalescent COVID-19. What was sequenced was peripheral blood.

CDR3 amino acids: CASMGVLNTEAFF. CDR3 coding DNA: TGCGCCAGCATGGGCGTGCTGAACACTGAAGCTTTCTTT. The J gene is TRBJ1-1, the V gene TRBV5-1; no clear D. The CDR3 runs 13 residues. CDR1 and CDR2 (germline): SGHRS, YFSETQ. The germline V and J ends were trimmed by 6 bases and 0 bases, with 9 bases remaining between them.